This T cell receptor beta chain is drawn from a study of T-cell memory formation after mild COVID-19. Study results and caveats: The study detected some responding clones in pre-infection memory, suggesting cross-reactive memory joined. Whereas later expanders leaned CD4+, clones contracting day 15 to 85 showed a balanced CD4/CD8 makeup.

The CDR3 sequence is 14 residues long. Germline loops: CDR1 SGHAT, CDR2 FQNNGV. Between the trimmed V and J ends, which lost 5 bases and 9 bases, there was a span of 19 bases. As for this clonotype: No antigen is known for it.

5'RACE primed from the constant segment yielded TCR alpha and TCR beta cDNA libraries bearing sample barcodes and UMIs. TCRdb analysed the 5' RACE reads with MiXCR anew, one entry per CDR3 protein. The sample yields about 180,000 distinct CDR3 sequences, roughly 16% seen once. This rearrangement joins TRBV11-2 to TRBJ2-5; the D gene is possibly TRBD2 (5 bases). The receptor's source is an adult woman who had mild COVID-19 (a few samples of this study predate the infection). Cell type and time point are not known. The sequencing sample was made of PBMCs or a T cell subset sorted from them (not recorded which). The CDR3 reads CASSPKHRVGAQYF. CDR3 nucleotides: TGTGCCAGCAGCCCCAAGCACCGGGTCGGGGCCCAGTACTTC. The full variable domain, with the rest looked up from reference TRBV11-2 and TRBJ2-5, is EAGVAQSPRYKIIEKRQSVAFWCNPISGHATLYWYQQILGQGPKLLIQFQNNGVVDDSQLPKDRFSAERLKGVDSTLKIQPAKLEDSAVYLCASSPKHRVGAQYFGPGTRLLVL.